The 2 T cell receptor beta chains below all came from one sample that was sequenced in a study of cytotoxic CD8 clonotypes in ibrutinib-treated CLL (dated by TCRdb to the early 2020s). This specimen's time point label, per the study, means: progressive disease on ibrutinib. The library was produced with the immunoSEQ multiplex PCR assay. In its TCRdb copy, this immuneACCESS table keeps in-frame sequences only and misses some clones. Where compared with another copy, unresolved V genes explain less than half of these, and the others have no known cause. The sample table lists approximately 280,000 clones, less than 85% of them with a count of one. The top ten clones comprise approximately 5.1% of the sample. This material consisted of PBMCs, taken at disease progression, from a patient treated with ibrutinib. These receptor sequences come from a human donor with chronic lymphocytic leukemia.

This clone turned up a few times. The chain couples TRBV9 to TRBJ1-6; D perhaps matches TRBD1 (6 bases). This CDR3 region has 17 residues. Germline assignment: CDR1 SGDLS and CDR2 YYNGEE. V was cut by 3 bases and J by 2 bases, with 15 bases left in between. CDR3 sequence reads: CASSGTGILTYNSPLHF. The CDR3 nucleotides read TGTGCCAGCAGCGGAACAGGGATACTCACCTATAATTCACCCCTCCACTTT.

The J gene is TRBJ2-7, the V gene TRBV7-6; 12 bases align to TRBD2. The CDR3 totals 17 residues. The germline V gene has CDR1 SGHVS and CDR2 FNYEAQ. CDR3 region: CASQGILAGGPSYEQYF. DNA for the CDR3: TGTGCGAGTCAGGGGATACTAGCGGGAGGTCCCTCCTACGAGCAGTACTTC.